This T cell receptor (beta chain) was sequenced during a study of early T cells in non-severe SARS-CoV-2 infection. Across the whole study: Chains were unpaired, as sequencing was done on bulk RNA from unsorted whole blood.

Using its own MiXCR run on the 5' RACE reads, TCRdb lists one record per CDR3 protein. Altogether 100,000 to 120,000 distinct CDR3 sequences are present, 10% to 15% being singletons, with the ten largest covering approximately 3.5%. Trimming shortened V by 3 bases and J by 3 bases, and 6 bases separated the two germline ends. The CDR3 sequence is 11 residues long. Germline-derived CDR1 and CDR2 are SQVTM and ANQGSEA. Here the sequenced sample was whole blood, taken at baseline. The sequence came from an adult who was a healthcare worker with PCR-confirmed SARS-CoV-2 infection or an uninfected control (not recorded which). V is TRBV29-1 and J is TRBJ2-7; no reliable D call. The DNA for the CDR3 is TGCAGCGTTGAGTCCAACTACGAGCAGTACTTC. Its protein product is CSVESNYEQYF.